This is a list of T cell receptor beta chains from one sample in a study of Ad26.COV2.S vaccination and SARS-CoV-2 variants. Measured with immunoSEQ multiplex PCR; TCRdb has only the in-frame clones, and not every one. The table has 410,000 or so clones, 92% seen once; the top ten hold around 1.8%. The sequencing here drew on peripheral blood, taken in a trial of Ad26.COV2.S vaccine versus placebo. The receptors stem from a person between 18 and 65 years old who received the Ad26.COV2.S COVID-19 vaccine or a placebo. Each CDR3 is given with its conserved first and last residue. D genes are given only for firm matches. Some rows have no size entry. The others give once, few or many, or a class for an expanded clone.

-	TRBV11-3	once	TRBJ2-7	TGTGCCAGCAGCTTCGGGACATCCTACGAGCAGTACTTC	CASSFGTSYEQYF
TRBD2	TRBV4-3	-	TRBJ2-5	TGCGCCAGCAGCCAAGATCTCCAGGGAGGGGAGACCCAGTACTTC	CASSQDLQGGETQYF
-	TRBV11-2	-	TRBJ2-7	TGTGCCAGCAGCTTAGATTTGGGGACCCCGCTCTCCTACGAGCAGTACTTC	CASSLDLGTPLSYEQYF
TRBD1	TRBV19	-	TRBJ2-7	TGTGCCAGTAGTATAGGACAGGGGAACTCCTACGAGCAGTACTTC	CASSIGQGNSYEQYF
-	TRBV19	-	TRBJ1-4	TGTGCCAGTAGTATCGACCGAGGGGAAAAACTGTTTTTT	CASSIDRGEKLFF
TRBD2	TRBV24-1	-	TRBJ2-3	TGTGCCACCAGTGACGGGGGGGCCGGGGGAGATACGCAGTATTTT	CATSDGGAGGDTQYF
-	TRBV28	-	TRBJ2-6	TGTGCCAGCAGCCTCGACGGCTCTGGGGCCAACGTCCTGACTTTC	CASSLDGSGANVLTF
TRBD1	TRBV27	-	TRBJ2-1	TGTGCCAGCAGTTTATTAGGCAGGGGGCTCGGCAATGAGCAGTTCTTC	CASSLLGRGLGNEQFF
-	TRBV6-1	-	TRBJ1-2	TGTGCCAGCAGTGAATCAGGGGTAGGACCTGGGGGCTACACCTTC	CASSESGVGPGGYTF
-	TRBV5-4	-	TRBJ2-1	TGTGCCAGCAGCCCGGACGAAAATGAGCAGTTCTTC	CASSPDENEQFF
-	TRBV15	-	TRBJ1-2	TGTGCCACCAGCAGAGATCGGCGGGCAGGGGATTATGGCTACACCTTC	CATSRDRRAGDYGYTF
TRBD1	TRBV5-1	-	TRBJ2-1	TGCGCCAGCAGCCCGGGACAGTACAATGAGCAGTTCTTC	CASSPGQYNEQFF
-	TRBV15	-	TRBJ1-1	TGTGCCACCAGCAGAGATGGGGTCGGCACTGAAGCTTTCTTT	CATSRDGVGTEAFF
TRBD2	TRBV5-6	few	TRBJ2-7	TGTGCCAGCAGCCTAGTTGCGGGGGGCTCCTACGAGCAGTACTTC	CASSLVAGGSYEQYF
-	TRBV5-1	-	TRBJ2-5	TGCGCCAGCAGCTTGCGGGCGTCTCAGGAGACCCAGTACTTC	CASSLRASQETQYF
-	TRBV18	-	TRBJ2-5	TGTGCCAGCTCACCATCCGGGGGCTACCAAGAGACCCAGTACTTC	CASSPSGGYQETQYF
-	TRBV6-6	once	TRBJ1-5	TGTGCCAGCAGTTACGCAGTTTTGAGCAATCAGCCCCAGCATTTT	CASSYAVLSNQPQHF
TRBD1	TRBV5-1	once	TRBJ2-5	TGCGCCAGCAGCTTGGGACCACAGGGGGGTGGTGAGACCCAGTACTTC	CASSLGPQGGGETQYF
-	TRBV28	-	TRBJ2-5	TGTGCCAGCAGCCTCCCAGGGGGGGTTCAAGAGACCCAGTACTTC	CASSLPGGVQETQYF
-	TRBV7-6	-	TRBJ2-7	TGTGCCAGCAGCTTAGCGGGGGGCGAGCCCTACGAGCAGTACTTC	CASSLAGGEPYEQYF
-	TRBV6-2/TRBV6-3	-	TRBJ1-5	TGTGCCAGCAGCCTCTCCCCTATCAATCAGCCCCAGCATTTT	CASSLSPINQPQHF
-	TRBV19	-	TRBJ2-7	TGTGCCAGCCGTCCACGGGGGGGGACAGGGAACGAGCAGTACTTC	CASRPRGGTGNEQYF
-	TRBV7-2	-	TRBJ1-2	TGTGCCAGCAGCTTAGCACCCGGAGCTAACTATGGCTACACCTTC	CASSLAPGANYGYTF
-	TRBV12-3/TRBV12-4	-	TRBJ1-1	TGTGCCACGCAGCCCATGAACACTGAAGCTTTCTTT	CATQPMNTEAFF
-	TRBV5-1	-	TRBJ2-2	TGCGCCAGCAGCCCTGTGGCCCAGCCGAACACCGGGGAGCTGTTTTTT	CASSPVAQPNTGELFF
-	TRBV30	-	TRBJ1-2	TGTGCCTGGAGTAGGGGGGGGAAAGGCTATGGCTACACCTTC	CAWSRGGKGYGYTF
-	TRBV5-1	-	TRBJ2-2	TGCGCCAGCTACCCGGACAGTTCGAACACCGGGGAGCTGTTTTTT	CASYPDSSNTGELFF
-	TRBV7-9	-	TRBJ1-3	TGTGCCAGCAGCACCCCAGGGAGAAACACCATATATTTT	CASSTPGRNTIYF
-	TRBV29-1	few	TRBJ1-1	TGCAGCGTGGCCAGATTGAACACTGAAGCTTTCTTT	CSVARLNTEAFF
-	TRBV30	-	TRBJ1-5	TGTGCCTGGGGGCCGCCAGGTAGCAATCAGCCCCAGCATTTT	CAWGPPGSNQPQHF
TRBD1	TRBV6-5	-	TRBJ2-7	TGTGCCAGCAGCCCAACGGGACAGGGGGCTGGCGAGCAGTACTTC	CASSPTGQGAGEQYF
-	TRBV4-3	-	TRBJ1-1	TGCGCCAGCAGCCAAGAGCCCGGGCTGAACACTGAAGCTTTCTTT	CASSQEPGLNTEAFF
-	TRBV13	-	TRBJ1-1	TGTGCCAGCAGCTTAGTCGGGGGCGGCGAGGACACTGAAGCTTTCTTT	CASSLVGGGEDTEAFF
TRBD1	TRBV7-2	-	TRBJ2-7	TGTGCCAGCAGCAGACAATTGGGGACAGGTAGCTCCTACGAGCAGTACTTC	CASSRQLGTGSSYEQYF
TRBD1	TRBV27	-	TRBJ1-1	TGTGCCAGCAGTTTACAGGGGGGGAACACTGAAGCTTTCTTT	CASSLQGGNTEAFF
-	TRBV11-2	-	TRBJ1-4	TGTGCCAGCAGGCAAGGATTCTTTGCAACTAATGAAAAACTGTTTTTT	CASRQGFFATNEKLFF